This T cell receptor (beta chain) was profiled in a study of T cell repertoires in cytomegalovirus infection. Looking at the study overall: Selection of CMV epitopes for the study included recently identified HLA-C-restricted and well-studied HLA-B-restricted ones. Both CMV infection and a matching HLA type were indicated by public TCR beta signatures.

Each CDR3 protein gets one entry after TCRdb re-called the reads with MiXCR. The data show about half a million distinct CDR3 sequences, about 42% seen once. This clonotype was recorded a few times. Antigen: not known. The study's findings and limits: Public TCR beta family frequency separated CMV-and-HLA carriers, including in an independent cohort. Across the ex vivo response, the dominant clonotypes were HLA-C-restricted CMV-specific TCR beta clonotypes.

V lost 4 bases, J lost 3 bases, and 3 bases stayed unmatched. The CDR3 loop spans 13 amino acids. Germline CDR1 reads SGHVS; CDR2 reads FNYEAQ. The sequenced sample was cultured PBMCs, obtained from culture after CMV antigen stimulation. The chain uses TRBV7-6 and TRBJ2-7; 7 nucleotides line up with TRBD1. This receptor was obtained from a human donor in good health (CMV status not recorded). Some clones in this sample may be carry-over from other donors' samples. In DNA, the CDR3 is TGTGCCAGCAGCTGGGGGACAGTCTACGAGCAGTACTTC. Its protein is CASSWGTVYEQYF.